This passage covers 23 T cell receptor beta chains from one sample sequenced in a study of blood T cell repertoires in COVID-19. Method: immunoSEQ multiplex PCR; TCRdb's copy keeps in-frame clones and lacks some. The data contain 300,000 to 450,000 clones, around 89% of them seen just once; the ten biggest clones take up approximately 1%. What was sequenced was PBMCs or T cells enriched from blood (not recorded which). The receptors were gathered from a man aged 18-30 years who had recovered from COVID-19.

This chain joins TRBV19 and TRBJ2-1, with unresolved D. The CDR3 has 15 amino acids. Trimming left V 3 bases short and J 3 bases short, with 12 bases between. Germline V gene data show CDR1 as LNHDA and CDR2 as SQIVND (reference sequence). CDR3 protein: CASSIWPPDYNEQFF. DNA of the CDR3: TGTGCCAGTAGTATTTGGCCACCTGACTACAATGAGCAGTTCTTC.

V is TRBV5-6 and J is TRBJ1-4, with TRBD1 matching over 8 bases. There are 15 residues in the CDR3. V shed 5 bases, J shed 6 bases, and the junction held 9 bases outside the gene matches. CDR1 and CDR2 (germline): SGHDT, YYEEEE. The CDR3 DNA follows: TGTGCCAGCAGTCGTCCCACAGGGGGGGATGAAAAACTGTTTTTT. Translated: CASSRPTGGDEKLFF.

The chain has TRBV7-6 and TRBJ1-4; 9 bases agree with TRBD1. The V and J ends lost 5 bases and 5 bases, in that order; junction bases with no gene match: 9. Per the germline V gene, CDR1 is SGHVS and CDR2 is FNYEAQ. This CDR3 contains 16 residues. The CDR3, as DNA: TGTGCCAGCAGCACCCGGACAGGGGTCTCAAATGAAAAACTGTTTTTT. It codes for CASSTRTGVSNEKLFF.

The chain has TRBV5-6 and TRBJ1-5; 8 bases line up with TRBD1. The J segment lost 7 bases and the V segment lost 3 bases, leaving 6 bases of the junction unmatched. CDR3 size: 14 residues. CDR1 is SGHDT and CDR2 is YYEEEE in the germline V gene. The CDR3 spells CASSYRTGWQPQHF. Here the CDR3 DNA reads TGTGCCAGCAGCTACCGGACAGGGTGGCAGCCCCAGCATTTT.

The CDR3 is CAIARGIASYEQYF. The CDR3 bases are TGTGCCATCGCAAGGGGGATCGCCAGCTACGAGCAGTACTTC. V is TRBV10-3 and J is TRBJ2-7; TRBD1 might be the D (6 bases). The CDR3 runs to 14 residues. Per germline, CDR1 ENHRY and CDR2 SYGVKD. Trimming left V 8 bases short and J 3 bases short, with 17 bases between.

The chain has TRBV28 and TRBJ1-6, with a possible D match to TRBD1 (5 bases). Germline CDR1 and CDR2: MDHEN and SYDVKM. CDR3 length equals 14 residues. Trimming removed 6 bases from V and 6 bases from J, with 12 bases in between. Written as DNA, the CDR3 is TGTGCCAGCAGCCACAGGTGGCCTAATTCACCCCTCCACTTT. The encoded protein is CASSHRWPNSPLHF.

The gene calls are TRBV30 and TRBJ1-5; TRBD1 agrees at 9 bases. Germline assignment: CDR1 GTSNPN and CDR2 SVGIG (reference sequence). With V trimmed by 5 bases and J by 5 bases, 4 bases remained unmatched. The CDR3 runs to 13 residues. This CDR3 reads CAWAGTGHQPQHF. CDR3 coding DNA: TGTGCCTGGGCCGGGACAGGGCATCAGCCCCAGCATTTT. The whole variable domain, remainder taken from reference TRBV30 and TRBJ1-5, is SQTIHQWPATLVQPVGSPLSLECTVEGTSNPNLYWYRQAAGRGLQLLFYSVGIGQISSEVPQNLSASRPQDRQFILSSKKLLLSDSGFYLCAWAGTGHQPQHFGDGTRLSIL.

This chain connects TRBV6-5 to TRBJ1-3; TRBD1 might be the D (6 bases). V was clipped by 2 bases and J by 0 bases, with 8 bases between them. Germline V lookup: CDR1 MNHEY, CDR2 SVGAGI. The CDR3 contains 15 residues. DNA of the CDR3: TGTGCCAGCAGTTACCAGGGGCCCTCTGGAAACACCATATATTTT. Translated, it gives CASSYQGPSGNTIYF.

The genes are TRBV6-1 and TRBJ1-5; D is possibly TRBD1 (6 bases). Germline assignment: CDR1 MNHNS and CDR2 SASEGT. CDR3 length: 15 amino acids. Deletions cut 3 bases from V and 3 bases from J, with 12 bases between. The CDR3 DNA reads TGTGCCAGCAGTGAGAGGACAGACTACAATCAGCCCCAGCATTTT. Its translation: CASSERTDYNQPQHF.

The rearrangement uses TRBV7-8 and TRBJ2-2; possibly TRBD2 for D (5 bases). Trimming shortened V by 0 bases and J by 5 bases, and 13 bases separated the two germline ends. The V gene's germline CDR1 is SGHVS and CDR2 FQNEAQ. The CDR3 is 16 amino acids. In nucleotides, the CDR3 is TGTGCCAGCAGCTTAGCGCGGGTCGGCGGGACCGGGGAGCTGTTTTTT. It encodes CASSLARVGGTGELFF.

The CDR3 is CASSLTGSSGANVLTF. The CDR3, as DNA: TGCGCCAGCAGCCTCACAGGGAGCTCTGGGGCCAACGTCCTGACTTTC. J is TRBJ2-6 and V is TRBV4-1; D might be TRBD1 (6 bases). The germline CDR1 and CDR2 sequences are MGHRA and YSYEKL. V was clipped by 4 bases and J by 0 bases, with 10 bases between them. The CDR3 totals 16 residues.

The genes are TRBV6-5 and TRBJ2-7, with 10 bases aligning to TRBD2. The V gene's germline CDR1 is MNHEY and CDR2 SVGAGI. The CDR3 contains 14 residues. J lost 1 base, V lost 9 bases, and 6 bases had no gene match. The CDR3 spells CASLSSGRSYEQYF. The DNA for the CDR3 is TGTGCCAGTCTATCTAGCGGGAGATCCTACGAGCAGTACTTC.

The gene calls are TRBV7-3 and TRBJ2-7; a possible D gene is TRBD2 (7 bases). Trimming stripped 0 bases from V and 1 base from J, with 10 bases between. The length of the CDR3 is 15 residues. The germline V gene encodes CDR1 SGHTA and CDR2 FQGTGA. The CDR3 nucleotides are TGTGCCAGCAGCTTAACACAGGGAGGGTCCTACGAGCAGTACTTC. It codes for CASSLTQGGSYEQYF.

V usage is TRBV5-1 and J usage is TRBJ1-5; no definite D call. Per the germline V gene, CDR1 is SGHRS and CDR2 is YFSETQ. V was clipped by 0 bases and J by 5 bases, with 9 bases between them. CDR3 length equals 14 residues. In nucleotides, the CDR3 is TGCGCCAGCAGCTTGGATGTGGGCGATCAGCCCCAGCATTTT. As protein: CASSLDVGDQPQHF. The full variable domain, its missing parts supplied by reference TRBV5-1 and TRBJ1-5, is KAGVTQTPRYLIKTRGQQVTLSCSPISGHRSVSWYQQTPGQGLQFLFEYFSETQRNKGNFPGRFSGRQFSNSRSEMNVSTLELGDSALYLCASSLDVGDQPQHFGDGTRLSIL.

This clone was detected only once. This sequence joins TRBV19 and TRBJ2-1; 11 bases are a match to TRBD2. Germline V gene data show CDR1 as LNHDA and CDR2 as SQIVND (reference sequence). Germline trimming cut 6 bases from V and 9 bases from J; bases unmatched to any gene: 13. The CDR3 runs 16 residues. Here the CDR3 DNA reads TGTGCCAGTAGGTCACTTCCTAGCGGGAGGTTCGGTGAGCAGTTCTTC. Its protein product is CASRSLPSGRFGEQFF.

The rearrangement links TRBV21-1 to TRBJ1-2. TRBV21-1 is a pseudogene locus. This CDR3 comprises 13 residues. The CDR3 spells CASSSWTGGGYTF. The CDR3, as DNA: TGTGCCAGCAGCTCCTGGACGGGAGGTGGCTACACCTTC.

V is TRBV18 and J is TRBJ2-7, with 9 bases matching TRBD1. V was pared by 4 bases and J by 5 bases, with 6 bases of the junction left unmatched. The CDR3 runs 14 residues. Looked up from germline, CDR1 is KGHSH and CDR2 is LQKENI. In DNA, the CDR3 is TGTGCCAGCTCACGCACGGGACAGGGAAACGAGCAGTACTTC. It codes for CASSRTGQGNEQYF.

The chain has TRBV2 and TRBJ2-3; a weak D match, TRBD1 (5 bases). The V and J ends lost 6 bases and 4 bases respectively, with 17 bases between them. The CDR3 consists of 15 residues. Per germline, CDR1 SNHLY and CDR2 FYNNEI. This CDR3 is CASRGSTLGADTQYF. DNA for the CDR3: TGTGCCAGCAGGGGATCGACTTTAGGGGCAGATACGCAGTATTTT.

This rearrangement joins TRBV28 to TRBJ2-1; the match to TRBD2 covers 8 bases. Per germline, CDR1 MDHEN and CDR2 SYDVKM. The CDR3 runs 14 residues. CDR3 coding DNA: TGTGCTGTCACTAGCGGCAGAGCTTACAATGAGCAGTTCTTC. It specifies CAVTSGRAYNEQFF.

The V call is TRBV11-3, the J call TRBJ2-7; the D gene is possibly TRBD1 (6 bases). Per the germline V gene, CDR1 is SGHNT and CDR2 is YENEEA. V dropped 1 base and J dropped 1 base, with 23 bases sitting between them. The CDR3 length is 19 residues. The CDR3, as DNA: TGTGCCAGCAGCTTAGTAAGCCCTGTCAGGGGCCGAAAATCCTACGAGCAGTACTTC. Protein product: CASSLVSPVRGRKSYEQYF.

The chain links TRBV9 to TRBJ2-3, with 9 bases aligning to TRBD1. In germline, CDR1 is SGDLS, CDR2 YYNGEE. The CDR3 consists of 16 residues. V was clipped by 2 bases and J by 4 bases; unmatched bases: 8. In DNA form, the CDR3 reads TGTGCCAGCAGCGTCGGACAGGGGACAGTGGCAGATACGCAGTATTTT. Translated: CASSVGQGTVADTQYF.

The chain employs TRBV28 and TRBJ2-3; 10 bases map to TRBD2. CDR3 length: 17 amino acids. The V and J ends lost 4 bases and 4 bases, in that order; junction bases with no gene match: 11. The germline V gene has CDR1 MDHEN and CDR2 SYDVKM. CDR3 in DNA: TGTGCCAGCAGTTCTATAACACTAGCGGGACGCGCAGATACGCAGTATTTT. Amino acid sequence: CASSSITLAGRADTQYF.

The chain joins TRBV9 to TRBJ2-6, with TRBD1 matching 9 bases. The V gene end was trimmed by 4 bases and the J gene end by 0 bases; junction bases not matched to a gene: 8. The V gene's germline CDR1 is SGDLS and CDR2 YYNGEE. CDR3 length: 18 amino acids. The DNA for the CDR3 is TGTGCCAGCAGCCCCCGGACAGGGGCTGTCTCTGGGGCCAACGTCCTGACTTTC. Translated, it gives CASSPRTGAVSGANVLTF.